This T cell receptor (beta chain) was documented in a study of identifying expanded T cells in peripheral blood. This clone was observed once. Its matching antigen is unknown. General observations from the study: Across healthy donors, higher total template counts meant significantly greater approximately 2-week count variance.

Profiling relied on immunoSEQ multiplex PCR, and the TCRdb table lists in-frame clones only, not all of them. This table holds 100,000 to 110,000 clones, over 70% found once. This CDR3 comprises 14 residues. The germline CDR1 and CDR2 sequences are SGHTA and FQGTGA. V was clipped by 3 bases and J by 4 bases, with 12 bases between them. The gene calls are TRBV7-3 and TRBJ1-2, with D unresolved. This clonotype was obtained from a person aged 18 to 70 in good health. Input material: blood. CDR3 coding DNA: TGTGCCAGCAGCTTGGGTTTCCCCGGCTATGGCTACACCTTC. Residues: CASSLGFPGYGYTF.